The 29 T cell receptor beta chains given below trace back to one sample, sequenced in a study of cytomegalovirus exposure and HLA in healthy donors. PCR used 60 Vbeta primers and 13 Jbeta primers. TCRdb's table, derived via immunoSEQ multiplex PCR, lists solely in-frame clones and lacks some. The repertoire includes 150,000 to 200,000 clones, approximately 84% of them detected once, and under 5% sits in the top ten. The sequencing input was PBMCs. These receptors were obtained from a girl between 5 and 17 years old in good health and CMV-seropositive.

The V call is TRBV6-5, the J call TRBJ1-4, with 7 nucleotides matching TRBD1. The CDR3 sequence is 15 residues long. V shed 7 bases, J shed 3 bases, and the junction held 8 bases outside the gene matches. Germline assignment: CDR1 MNHEY and CDR2 SVGAGI. This chain's CDR3 is CASTLSTGSNEKLFF. The CDR3 DNA sequence: TGTGCCAGCACTCTATCGACAGGGTCTAATGAAAAACTGTTTTTT.

This clone was found once. This chain connects TRBV6-6 to TRBJ1-1; 11 bases agree with TRBD1. CDR3 length: 15 residues. The J segment lost 3 bases and the V segment lost 5 bases, leaving 5 bases of the junction unmatched. CDR1 MNHNY and CDR2 SVGAGI come from the germline V gene (reference sequence). The CDR3 loop is CASSGGQGAYTEAFF. The CDR3 coding sequence is TGTGCCAGCAGTGGCGGACAGGGGGCCTACACTGAAGCTTTCTTT.

The chain couples TRBV6-6 to TRBJ2-3; a weak D match, TRBD2 (6 bases). With 5 bases removed from V and 7 bases from J, the gap between germline ends came to 10 bases. This CDR3 has 12 residues. The germline CDR1 and CDR2 sequences are MNHNY and SVGAGI (reference sequence). The CDR3 DNA is TGTGCCAGCAGTCCGGAGGGGTATACGCAGTATTTT. Protein sequence: CASSPEGYTQYF.

The rearrangement joins TRBV2 to TRBJ1-5; D is possibly TRBD1 (6 bases). Germline V gene lookup returns CDR1 SNHLY and CDR2 FYNNEI. The germline V and J ends were trimmed by 8 bases and 9 bases, with 26 bases remaining between them. The CDR3 loop spans 16 amino acids. The CDR3 loop is CASGTARTGRGLPQHF. As DNA, the CDR3 is TGTGCCAGCGGAACAGCTCGAACAGGGCGGGGGTTGCCCCAGCATTTT.

The genes are TRBV7-2 and TRBJ2-7; perhaps TRBD1 as D (6 bases). Trimming stripped 1 base from V and 0 bases from J, with 13 bases between. The V gene's germline CDR1 is SGHTA and CDR2 FQGNSA. The CDR3 is 16 amino acids. CDR3 in DNA: TGTGCCAGCAGCTTAGTGGGGCAGGGGTCCTCCTACGAGCAGTACTTC. Encoded protein: CASSLVGQGSSYEQYF.

The V and J genes are TRBV5-1 and TRBJ2-5, with 7 bases lining up with TRBD2. This CDR3 has 15 amino acids. With V trimmed by 1 base and J by 2 bases, 5 bases remained unmatched. Per the germline V gene, CDR1 is SGHRS and CDR2 is YFSETQ. CDR3 protein: CASSLLRGIQETQYF. In DNA, the CDR3 is TGCGCCAGCAGCTTGTTGCGGGGGATACAAGAGACCCAGTACTTC.

V gene TRBV29-1 combines with J gene TRBJ1-1; maybe TRBD1 (5 bases). The CDR3 is made up of 17 amino acids. CDR1 and CDR2 (germline): SQVTM, ANQGSEA. V lost 2 bases and J 1 base, leaving 20 bases between the germline ends. The CDR3 DNA follows: TGCAGCGTTGAACGGTATCTGTGGGGCCCGGGGAACACTGAAGCTTTCTTT. This translates into CSVERYLWGPGNTEAFF.

This clone was observed a handful of times. The chain combines TRBV7-6 with TRBJ1-1; D is unclear. From germline, CDR1 is SGHVS and CDR2 FNYEAQ. Trimming stripped 2 bases from V and 0 bases from J, with 7 bases between. The CDR3 length is 14 residues. CDR3 DNA sequence: TGTGCCAGCAGCTTACAGGAGGTGAACACTGAAGCTTTCTTT. Translating gives CASSLQEVNTEAFF.

This chain links TRBV30 with TRBJ2-2, with D perhaps matching TRBD1 (6 bases). CDR1 GTSNPN and CDR2 SVGIG come from the germline V gene (reference sequence). CDR3 length: 14 amino acids. The CDR3 sequence is CAADRIANTGELFF. The CDR3 nucleotides read TGTGCTGCCGACAGGATCGCGAACACCGGGGAGCTGTTTTTT.

The genes are TRBV4-1 and TRBJ1-4; no firm D call. The V and J ends lost 0 bases and 0 bases respectively, with 11 bases between them. Germline values: CDR1 MGHRA, CDR2 YSYEKL. This CDR3 is 17 amino acids long. CDR3: CASSQDLKQPTNEKLFF. CDR3 in DNA: TGCGCCAGCAGCCAAGATCTTAAGCAACCAACTAATGAAAAACTGTTTTTT.

The chain has TRBV19 and TRBJ1-2, with 11 bases that match TRBD1. In germline, CDR1 is LNHDA, CDR2 SQIVND (reference sequence). The CDR3 has 14 amino acids. V was clipped by 6 bases and J by 8 bases; unmatched bases: 8. CDR3 residues: CASSARTGGRGYTF. The CDR3 DNA reads TGTGCCAGTAGCGCCAGGACAGGGGGCAGGGGCTACACCTTC.

This clone appeared a single time. V usage is TRBV27 and J usage is TRBJ1-5; the match to TRBD1 covers 8 bases. V trimming: 5 bases; J trimming: 2 bases; junction bases outside the gene matches: 5. The CDR3 contains 15 residues. Germline lookup yields CDR1 MNHEY and CDR2 SMNVEV (reference sequence). CDR3 sequence: CASSPRGRGNQPQHF. The CDR3 DNA is TGTGCCAGCAGTCCCAGGGGGCGAGGCAATCAGCCCCAGCATTTT.

The chain uses TRBV7-9 and TRBJ1-2; D remains unclear. The V end lost 5 bases, the J end lost 4 bases, and 23 bases lay between the germline ends. The CDR3 sequence is 17 residues long. Germline V CDR1 and CDR2: SEHNR, FQNEAQ (reference sequence). The CDR3 DNA is TGTGCCAGCAGCCACATATCACCCTGGACGGACTTCTATGGCTACACCTTC. This translates into CASSHISPWTDFYGYTF.

The gene calls are TRBV9 and TRBJ1-2; the D gene is possibly TRBD1 (6 bases). Between the trimmed V and J ends, which lost 0 bases and 0 bases, there was a span of 9 bases. Germline CDR1 and CDR2: SGDLS and YYNGEE. This CDR3 spans 15 amino acids. The CDR3 sequence: CASSVEDRPNYGYTF. CDR3 in DNA: TGTGCCAGCAGCGTAGAGGACAGACCTAACTATGGCTACACCTTC.

Note on this clone: The sample carries other DNA sequences with the same CDR3. The chain has TRBV5-6 and TRBJ1-4, with 8 bases aligning to TRBD1. V trimming: 2 bases; J trimming: 8 bases; junction bases outside the gene matches: 5. The length of the CDR3 is 14 residues. Germline V gene sequence: CDR1 SGHDT, CDR2 YYEEEE. In DNA form, the CDR3 reads TGTGCCAGCAGCTTCAAAGGACAGGGCGAAAAACTGTTTTTT. Translating gives CASSFKGQGEKLFF.

The J gene is TRBJ2-4, the V gene TRBV9; the match to TRBD2 covers 8 bases. V trimming: 3 bases; J trimming: 5 bases; junction bases outside the gene matches: 4. The CDR3 loop spans 14 amino acids. CDR1 SGDLS and CDR2 YYNGEE come from the germline V gene. The CDR3 protein is CASSAPTSENIQYF. DNA of the CDR3: TGTGCCAGCAGCGCCCCGACTAGCGAAAACATTCAGTACTTC.

The rearrangement joins TRBV19 to TRBJ2-1; TRBD1 matches 8 bases. The CDR3 consists of 11 residues. Germline loops: CDR1 LNHDA, CDR2 SQIVND (reference sequence). J gave up 12 bases and V 9 bases, and 7 bases lay outside the gene matches. CDR3 sequence reads: CASSGGLAQFF. DNA of the CDR3: TGTGCCAGCTCAGGGGGCTTGGCGCAGTTCTTC.

The chain carries TRBV14 and TRBJ1-1, with TRBD1 matching over 7 bases. The germline V gene has CDR1 SGHDN and CDR2 FVKESK. This CDR3 has 14 amino acids. V lost 6 bases to trimming and J lost 1 base; unmatched junction nucleotides: 5. This chain's CDR3 is CASRQQGRNTEAFF. CDR3 bases: TGTGCCAGCAGGCAACAGGGGCGGAACACTGAAGCTTTCTTT.

Note on this clone: One end of the junction is discordant with germline, which a read error may explain. The chain is built from TRBV6-5 and TRBJ1-1; TRBD1 agrees at 7 bases. Germline loops: CDR1 MNHEY, CDR2 SVGAGI. This CDR3 comprises 14 residues. CDR3 loop: CASSSLKQGLRLIF. CDR3 sequence (DNA): TGTGCCAGCAGCTCCCTTAAACAGGGGCTCCGCCTGATCTTT.

This rearrangement joins TRBV7-3 to TRBJ1-1; D remains ambiguous. CDR3 length equals 13 residues. CDR1 is SGHTA, CDR2 FQGTGA, per germline. V lost 2 bases and J lost 1, with 5 bases in between. DNA for the CDR3: TGTGCCAGCAGCTTATTACAGAACACTGAAGCTTTCTTT. Translated: CASSLLQNTEAFF.

This clone was detected a few times. The chain recombines TRBV5-1 with TRBJ2-3; TRBD1 matches 12 bases. The CDR3 contains 16 residues. Germline assignment: CDR1 SGHRS and CDR2 YFSETQ. The trim removed 4 bases at V and 6 bases at J, leaving 9 bases unmatched. The CDR3 DNA sequence: TGCGCCAGCAGCCCGGGACCGGGACAGGGGGCTGATACGCAGTATTTT. This translates into CASSPGPGQGADTQYF.

The chain has TRBV2 and TRBJ1-2, with D unclear. V lost 6 bases and J 6 bases, leaving 17 bases between the germline ends. Germline V gene data show CDR1 as SNHLY and CDR2 as FYNNEI. This CDR3 spans 14 amino acids. The DNA for the CDR3 is TGTGCCAGCAGGTCTATGGTGAGCGGCGATGGCTACACCTTC. It encodes CASRSMVSGDGYTF.

This CDR3 is CASSRQPNSPLHF. The CDR3 nucleotides are TGCGCCAGCAGTAGACAGCCTAATTCACCCCTCCACTTT. The genes are TRBV10-1 and TRBJ1-6; D possibly corresponds to TRBD1 (5 bases). CDR1 is WNHNN and CDR2 is SYGVQD in the germline V gene (reference sequence). The CDR3 is 13 amino acids. Trimming stripped 5 bases from V and 6 bases from J, with 8 bases between.

The CDR3, as DNA: TGTGCCAGCAGTGTCACCGGGACAGGGACCGGAAACACCATATATTTT. This sequence encodes CASSVTGTGTGNTIYF. This chain links TRBV27 with TRBJ1-3, with TRBD1 matching over 9 bases. Per the germline V gene, CDR1 is MNHEY and CDR2 is SMNVEV (reference sequence). The CDR3 is made up of 16 amino acids. Trimming took 5 bases from V and 4 from J; bases not matched to a gene: 9.

In DNA form, the CDR3 reads TGTGCCAGCAGCTTGCCGGGACTAGCGAGTTACAATGAGCAGTTCTTC. It codes for CASSLPGLASYNEQFF. V gene TRBV7-9 combines with J gene TRBJ2-1; 10 bases are shared with TRBD2. The CDR3 loop spans 16 amino acids. Germline lookup yields CDR1 SEHNR and CDR2 FQNEAQ (reference sequence). V shed 3 bases and J 4 bases; nucleotides not matched to a gene: 6.

The V call is TRBV21-1, the J call TRBJ1-2. TRBV21-1 represents a pseudogene. This CDR3 is built from 16 residues. The CDR3 loop reads CASSKAGGPPAEGYTF. The CDR3 DNA is TGTGCCAGCAGCAAAGCGGGGGGACCCCCGGCGGAGGGCTACACCTTC.

V and J are TRBV19 and TRBJ1-2; tentatively, D is TRBD1 (5 bases). The V end lost 3 bases, the J end lost 6 bases, and 11 bases lay between the germline ends. From germline, CDR1 is LNHDA and CDR2 SQIVND (reference sequence). The CDR3 covers 13 residues. The CDR3 bases are TGTGCCAGTAGTATCCAGGGTACGGATGGCTACACCTTC. Protein sequence: CASSIQGTDGYTF.

The gene calls are TRBV27 and TRBJ1-5, with TRBD1 identical over 8 bases. Germline V CDR1 and CDR2: MNHEY, SMNVEV (reference sequence). Unmatched junction bases numbered 4, after V lost 5 bases and J lost 7 bases. The CDR3 has 13 residues. CDR3 DNA sequence: TGTGCCAGCAGTCAGGGGGCCTGGCAGCCCCAGCATTTT. Its protein product is CASSQGAWQPQHF.

The chain joins TRBV5-6 to TRBJ2-1; D not resolved. Trimming left V 0 bases short and J 10 bases short, with 5 bases between. The germline V gene encodes CDR1 SGHDT and CDR2 YYEEEE. The CDR3 sequence is 11 residues long. CDR3 amino acids: CASSLGPEQFF. CDR3 nucleotides: TGTGCCAGCAGCTTGGGGCCAGAGCAGTTCTTC.